Listed below are T cell receptor beta chains from one sample, sequenced in a study of T cells after somatic rescue of genetic block. TCRdb keeps only in-frame clones here, not all; method: immunoSEQ multiplex PCR. The sample yields more than 65,000 clones, around 90% seen once. Sample: peripheral blood mononuclear cells (PBMCs). The receptors were sampled from a young man. CDR3s include the opening cysteine and the closing phenylalanine or tryptophan. A D gene is named only where the DNA matches it firmly. Rows give clone size only sometimes, using once, few, many, or a class for an expanded clone.

DNA: TGTGCCAGCAGCCTAGGGGGGACATATCAAGAGACCCAGTACTTC; CDR3: CASSLGGTYQETQYF; size: NA; V: TRBV11-1; J: TRBJ2-5; D: NA
DNA: TGTGCCTGGAGTGTAGGGCCGTTAGTTGAAGCTTTCTTT; CDR3: CAWSVGPLVEAFF; size: few; V: TRBV30; J: TRBJ1-1; D: NA
DNA: TGTGCCAGCAGCTTAGGCGTCTGGGGGAGGGCCTCGTCAGATACGCAGTATTTT; CDR3: CASSLGVWGRASSDTQYF; size: NA; V: TRBV11-3; J: TRBJ2-3; D: TRBD2
DNA: TGTGCCAGCAGTGAATACGAGTACGAGCAGTACTTC; CDR3: CASSEYEYEQYF; size: NA; V: TRBV6-1; J: TRBJ2-7; D: NA
DNA: TGTGCCAGCAGCTTAAGGGGGGGGGCCCGTGGGAATGAGCAGTTCTTC; CDR3: CASSLRGGARGNEQFF; size: once; V: TRBV7-2; J: TRBJ2-1; D: NA
DNA: TGTGCCAGCAGTTTAGATGTCGGGGGAGTAGCCAAAAACATTCAGTACTTC; CDR3: CASSLDVGGVAKNIQYF; size: NA; V: TRBV28; J: TRBJ2-4; D: NA
DNA: TGTGCCAGCAGCCACTCGACAGGGAACACCGGGGAGCTGTTTTTT; CDR3: CASSHSTGNTGELFF; size: NA; V: TRBV4-2; J: TRBJ2-2; D: NA
DNA: TGCAGCGTTGTTATTGGGACAGGCCCGTTCTTC; CDR3: CSVVIGTGPFF; size: NA; V: TRBV29-1; J: TRBJ2-1; D: TRBD1
DNA: TGTGCCAGCAGCTTAAAGACTAGCGGGGGCACAGATACGCAGTATTTT; CDR3: CASSLKTSGGTDTQYF; size: NA; V: TRBV7-3; J: TRBJ2-3; D: TRBD2
DNA: TGTGCCAGCAGCTTTTCGCCGGGAAACAATGAGCAGTTCTTC; CDR3: CASSFSPGNNEQFF; size: NA; V: TRBV7-2; J: TRBJ2-1; D: NA
DNA: TGTGCCAGCAGTGGACAGGGAATAGAGACCCAGTACTTC; CDR3: CASSGQGIETQYF; size: NA; V: TRBV28; J: TRBJ2-5; D: TRBD1
DNA: TGTGCCAGCAGTCCCTCAGCCTATCCGACCGGGGAGCTGTTTTTT; CDR3: CASSPSAYPTGELFF; size: few; V: TRBV6-5; J: TRBJ2-2; D: NA
DNA: TGTGCCAGCAGCCCCCGGGCGGGCGGGGGGGCGACCGAGCAGTACTTC; CDR3: CASSPRAGGGATEQYF; size: NA; V: TRBV9; J: TRBJ2-7; D: TRBD2
DNA: TGTGCCAGCAGCTTGATGGGGACAGGAGGTTACAATGAGCAGTTCTTC; CDR3: CASSLMGTGGYNEQFF; size: once; V: TRBV5-5; J: TRBJ2-1; D: TRBD1
DNA: TGTGCCAGCAGCTTACGGAGGGATCAGCCCCAGCATTTT; CDR3: CASSLRRDQPQHF; size: NA; V: TRBV13; J: TRBJ1-5; D: NA
DNA: TGTGCCAGCGGAGGCATCGGCTCCTACGAGCAGTACTTC; CDR3: CASGGIGSYEQYF; size: NA; V: TRBV28; J: TRBJ2-7; D: NA
DNA: TGTGCCAGCAGGCAAGGGCTGAACTCTGGAAACACCATATATTTT; CDR3: CASRQGLNSGNTIYF; size: NA; V: TRBV28; J: TRBJ1-3; D: NA
DNA: TGTGCCAGTAGCGTCACAGGGTCCTCCTACGAGCAGTACTTC; CDR3: CASSVTGSSYEQYF; size: NA; V: TRBV19; J: TRBJ2-7; D: NA
DNA: TGCGCCACTACGGGACAGGGTGTCCCAACTAGCAATCAGCCCCAGCATTTT; CDR3: CATTGQGVPTSNQPQHF; size: NA; V: TRBV4-1; J: TRBJ1-5; D: TRBD1
DNA: TGTGCCAGCAGCGTATCCAGCCGGGCACTAAGCTACGAGCAGTACTTC; CDR3: CASSVSSRALSYEQYF; size: NA; V: TRBV9; J: TRBJ2-7; D: NA
DNA: TGCGCCAGCAGCGGCCGGGACACCCTGTGGACTGAAGCTTTCTTT; CDR3: CASSGRDTLWTEAFF; size: NA; V: TRBV4-1; J: TRBJ1-1; D: NA
DNA: TGTGCAAGTCGCTCCATATGGGCCAGGGCCGGCTACGAGCAGTACTTC; CDR3: CASRSIWARAGYEQYF; size: NA; V: TRBV12-2; J: TRBJ2-7; D: NA
DNA: TGTGCCAGCAGGACAGGTTTCAATGAAAAACTGTTTTTT; CDR3: CASRTGFNEKLFF; size: NA; V: TRBV6-5; J: TRBJ1-4; D: NA
DNA: TGCGCCAGCAGCCTACTAGGCCAGGATGAGCAGTTCTTC; CDR3: CASSLLGQDEQFF; size: NA; V: TRBV5-1; J: TRBJ2-1; D: NA
DNA: TGCGCCAGCAGCTTGGTTGGGACATTGAACACTGAAGCTTTCTTT; CDR3: CASSLVGTLNTEAFF; size: NA; V: TRBV5-1; J: TRBJ1-1; D: NA
DNA: TGTGCCAGTCGGGGACGCCCGGACGGCAATCAGCCCCAGCATTTT; CDR3: CASRGRPDGNQPQHF; size: NA; V: TRBV19; J: TRBJ1-5; D: NA
DNA: TGTGCCAGCAGACCGGGGCCAGGGTTCAATCAGCCCCAGCATTTT; CDR3: CASRPGPGFNQPQHF; size: NA; V: TRBV6-5; J: TRBJ1-5; D: NA
DNA: TGCGCCAGCAGCTTGCTAGCGGGGCTCCAAGAGACCCAGTACTTC; CDR3: CASSLLAGLQETQYF; size: NA; V: TRBV5-1; J: TRBJ2-5; D: TRBD2
DNA: TGTGCCAGCAGTCTTTTTAACACTGAAGCTTTCTTT; CDR3: CASSLFNTEAFF; size: NA; V: TRBV28; J: TRBJ1-1; D: NA
DNA: TGTGCCAGCAGCCAAGGGGGGGCAGGGCACTATGGCTACACCTTC; CDR3: CASSQGGAGHYGYTF; size: NA; V: TRBV14; J: TRBJ1-2; D: NA
DNA: TGTGCCAGCTCGGGAGTTGGGGGGCACGGGGCGAACACTGAAGCTTTCTTT; CDR3: CASSGVGGHGANTEAFF; size: NA; V: TRBV18; J: TRBJ1-1; D: NA
DNA: TGTGCCAGCAGTTCCGGGACAGGGTGGACTGAAGCTTTCTTT; CDR3: CASSSGTGWTEAFF; size: NA; V: TRBV5-4; J: TRBJ1-1; D: TRBD1
DNA: TGTGCCAGCAGTTTCTCGGCTTATGATACGCAGTATTTT; CDR3: CASSFSAYDTQYF; size: NA; V: TRBV28; J: TRBJ2-3; D: NA
DNA: TGTGCCTGGAGTGTACTGGTGGACAATGAGCAGTTCTTC; CDR3: CAWSVLVDNEQFF; size: NA; V: TRBV30; J: TRBJ2-1; D: NA
DNA: TGTGCCAGCAGGCTCACAGGGGGGAACACTGAAGCTTTCTTT; CDR3: CASRLTGGNTEAFF; size: NA; V: TRBV6-6; J: TRBJ1-1; D: TRBD1
DNA: TGTGCCAGCTCACCCGAGGCGGGAGTAGTATACGAGCAGTACTTC; CDR3: CASSPEAGVVYEQYF; size: few; V: TRBV6-4; J: TRBJ2-7; D: TRBD2
DNA: TGCGCCAGCAAGGCAGGCCCAGAGGGTGACACTGAAGCTTTCTTT; CDR3: CASKAGPEGDTEAFF; size: NA; V: TRBV5-1; J: TRBJ1-1; D: NA
DNA: TGTGCCAGCAGCCAGGACAGGGTAAGTGATGGCTACACCTTC; CDR3: CASSQDRVSDGYTF; size: NA; V: TRBV7-3; J: TRBJ1-2; D: TRBD1
DNA: TGCGCCAGCAAGTATGGTGGCGCCGGGGACGAGCAGTACTTC; CDR3: CASKYGGAGDEQYF; size: NA; V: TRBV5-1; J: TRBJ2-7; D: NA
DNA: TGCAGTGCTAGAGTAACTAGGGGGGCGTTCTTC; CDR3: CSARVTRGAFF; size: NA; V: TRBV20-1; J: TRBJ2-1; D: NA
DNA: TGTGCCAGCAGTTCGACCGGGACAGGCTCCTACGAGCAGTACTTC; CDR3: CASSSTGTGSYEQYF; size: once; V: TRBV5-6; J: TRBJ2-7; D: TRBD1
DNA: TGTGCCAGCAATAGATTGAGGGACACCGGGGAGCTGTTTTTT; CDR3: CASNRLRDTGELFF; size: NA; V: TRBV7-9; J: TRBJ2-2; D: NA
DNA: TGTGCCAGCAGGAAAGAACCAGGACAGGGGGCAGGTGGGGCCAACGTCCTGACTTTC; CDR3: CASRKEPGQGAGGANVLTF; size: NA; V: TRBV2; J: TRBJ2-6; D: TRBD1
DNA: TGTGCCAGCAGCGCACAGTGGGGGCTAAAAGAGACCCAGTACTTC; CDR3: CASSAQWGLKETQYF; size: NA; V: TRBV4-2; J: TRBJ2-5; D: NA
DNA: TGTGCCTGGAGTGTAAATAGCGGGGGGACCGGCGGGGAGCTGTTTTTT; CDR3: CAWSVNSGGTGGELFF; size: NA; V: TRBV30; J: TRBJ2-2; D: TRBD2
DNA: TGTGCCAGCAGTTACCTATTCGACAGGGTCCAAGAGACCCAGTACTTC; CDR3: CASSYLFDRVQETQYF; size: NA; V: TRBV6-5; J: TRBJ2-5; D: TRBD1
DNA: TGTGCCAGCTCACCACGGACAGAAGAGACCCAGTACTTC; CDR3: CASSPRTEETQYF; size: NA; V: TRBV18; J: TRBJ2-5; D: NA
DNA: TGTGCCAGTAGTATAGTCGGGGGCAGTATGAACACTGAAGCTTTCTTT; CDR3: CASSIVGGSMNTEAFF; size: once; V: TRBV19; J: TRBJ1-1; D: NA
DNA: TGCGCCAGCAGCCAGCCCTGGCGGGATACCTACGAGCAGTACTTC; CDR3: CASSQPWRDTYEQYF; size: NA; V: TRBV4-1; J: TRBJ2-7; D: NA
DNA: TGTGCCAGCAGTGAGCAGGAGTACAATGAGCAGTTCTTC; CDR3: CASSEQEYNEQFF; size: NA; V: TRBV6-1; J: TRBJ2-1; D: NA
DNA: TGTGCCAGCAGCAGGGGGGGTGGAAACACCATATATTTT; CDR3: CASSRGGGNTIYF; size: once; V: TRBV5-4; J: TRBJ1-3; D: NA
DNA: TGTGCCAGTAGTAGACAGGGGGCCAACACTGAAGCTTTCTTT; CDR3: CASSRQGANTEAFF; size: NA; V: TRBV19; J: TRBJ1-1; D: TRBD1
DNA: TGTGCCAGCAGCTTATTGGTTTCCTACGAGCAGTACTTC; CDR3: CASSLLVSYEQYF; size: NA; V: TRBV7-9; J: TRBJ2-7; D: NA
DNA: TGTGCCAGCAGCTTGGTGGCCAGCCACGAGCAGTACTTC; CDR3: CASSLVASHEQYF; size: NA; V: TRBV11-2; J: TRBJ2-7; D: NA